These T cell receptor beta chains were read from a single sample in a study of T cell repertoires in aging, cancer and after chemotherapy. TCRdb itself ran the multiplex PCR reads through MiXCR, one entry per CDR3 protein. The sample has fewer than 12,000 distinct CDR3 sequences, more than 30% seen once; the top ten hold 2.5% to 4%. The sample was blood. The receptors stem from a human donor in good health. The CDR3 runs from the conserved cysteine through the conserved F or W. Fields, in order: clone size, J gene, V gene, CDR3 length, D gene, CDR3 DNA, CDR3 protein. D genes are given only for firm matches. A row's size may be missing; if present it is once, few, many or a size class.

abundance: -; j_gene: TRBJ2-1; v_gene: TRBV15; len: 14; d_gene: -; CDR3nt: TGTGCCACCAGCAGGGACGTCTCCTACAATGAGCAGTTCTTC; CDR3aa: CATSRDVSYNEQFF
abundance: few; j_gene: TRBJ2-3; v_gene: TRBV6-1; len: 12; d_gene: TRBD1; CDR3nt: TGTGCCAGCAGAGGGACAGGGGTTGTGCAGTATTTT; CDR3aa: CASRGTGVVQYF
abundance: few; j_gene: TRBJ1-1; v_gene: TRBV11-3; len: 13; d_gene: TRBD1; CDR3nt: TGTGCCAGCAACCGACAGGGTATGACTGAAGCTTTCTTT; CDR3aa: CASNRQGMTEAFF
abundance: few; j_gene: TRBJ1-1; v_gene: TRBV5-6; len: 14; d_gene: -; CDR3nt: TGTGCCAGCAGCTTGGTACCAACTGGGACTGAAGCTTTCTTT; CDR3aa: CASSLVPTGTEAFF
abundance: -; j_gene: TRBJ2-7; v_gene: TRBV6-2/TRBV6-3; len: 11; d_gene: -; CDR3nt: TGTGCTACCCGGGACGTGCACGAGCAGTACTTC; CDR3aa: CATRDVHEQYF
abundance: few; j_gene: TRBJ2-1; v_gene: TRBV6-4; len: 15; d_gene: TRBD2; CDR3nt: TGTGCCAGCAGTTTTACTAGCGGGAGTGGAGATGAGCAGTTCTTC; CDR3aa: CASSFTSGSGDEQFF
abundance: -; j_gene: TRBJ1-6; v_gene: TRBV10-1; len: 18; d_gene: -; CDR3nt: TGCGCCAGCAGTGACAAACTGTTACAGGGTACCTATAATTCACCCCTCCACTTT; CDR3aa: CASSDKLLQGTYNSPLHF
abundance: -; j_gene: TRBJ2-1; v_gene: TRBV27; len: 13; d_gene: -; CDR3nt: TGTGCCAGCAATTCCGACCCACGGAATGAGCAGTTCTTC; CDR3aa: CASNSDPRNEQFF
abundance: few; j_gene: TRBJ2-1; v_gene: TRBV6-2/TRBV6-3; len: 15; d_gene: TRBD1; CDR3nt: TGTGCCAGCAGTACCTCAGGGGGCTCCTACAATGAGCAGTTCTTC; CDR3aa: CASSTSGGSYNEQFF
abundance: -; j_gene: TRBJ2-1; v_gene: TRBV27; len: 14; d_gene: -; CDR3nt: TGTGCCAGCAGTTTATTTCCAGTTGTCAATGAGCAGTTCTTC; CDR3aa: CASSLFPVVNEQFF
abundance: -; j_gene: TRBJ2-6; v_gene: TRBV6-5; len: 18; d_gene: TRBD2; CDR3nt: TGTGCCAGCACCCTGGGAGCGGGAGCCAACTCTGGGGCCAACGTCCTGACTTTC; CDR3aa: CASTLGAGANSGANVLTF
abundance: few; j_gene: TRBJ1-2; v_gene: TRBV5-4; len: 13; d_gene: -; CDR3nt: TGTGCCAGCAGCTCGGTGGCGAACTATGGCTACACCTTC; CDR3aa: CASSSVANYGYTF
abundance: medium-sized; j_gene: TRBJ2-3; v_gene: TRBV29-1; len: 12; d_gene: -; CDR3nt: TGCAGCGTTGACCCATACGGAGATACGCAGTATTTT; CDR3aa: CSVDPYGDTQYF
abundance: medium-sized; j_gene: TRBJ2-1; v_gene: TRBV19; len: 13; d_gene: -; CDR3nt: TGTGCCAGTAGTATAGGGCAGTACAATGAGCAGTTCTTC; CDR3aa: CASSIGQYNEQFF